The following is a T cell receptor beta chain sequence with its context. Its antigen is unknown. The CDR3 is 15 residues long. V trimming: 5 bases; J trimming: 1 base; junction bases outside the gene matches: 7. The germline V gene encodes CDR1 MNHEY and CDR2 SVGAGI. This entry belongs to a study of graft-versus-host responses after intestinal transplantation. Study background: Induction using anti-thymocyte globulin, followed by tacrolimus and steroids for around 3 years, was given to all recipients. Study results and caveats: Where graft-donor T cell macrochimerism was present, patients had high graft-versus-host to host-versus-graft clonal ratios in allografts. With peak circulating GvH clone levels came an association with early post-transplant HvG declines. Marrow from the recipient contained GvH clones, some of which had appeared first in ileum or blood.

Generated by immunoSEQ multiplex PCR, the TCRdb table keeps only in-frame clones and is missing some. The table shows about 90,000 clones, with 92% occurring only once. Here the sequenced sample was unstimulated CD4+ T cells sorted from spleen or lymph node cells, taken before intestinal transplant. The TCR originated in a human donor who received an intestinal transplant. The V call is TRBV6-5, the J call TRBJ2-5, with TRBD1 matching 7 bases. CDR3 sequence (DNA): TGTGCCAGCAGTCGCTGGACAGGCATCCAAGAGACCCAGTACTTC. This codes for CASSRWTGIQETQYF.